One sample yielded the 11 T cell receptor beta chains listed below, sequenced in a study of blood T cell repertoires in COVID-19. Repertoires were generated with immunoSEQ multiplex PCR, while TCRdb's copy carries only in-frame clones and drops some. The sample has about 160,000 clones, about nine tenths seen once. Input material: peripheral blood. The receptors were sampled from a woman aged 55 to 70 who had recovered from COVID-19.

This chain joins TRBV11-2 and TRBJ2-7; 7 positions agree with TRBD1. Germline V gene data show CDR1 as SGHAT and CDR2 as FQNNGV. The CDR3 runs to 16 residues. Germline trimming cut 4 bases from V and 2 bases from J; bases unmatched to any gene: 11. The CDR3 spells CASSSLLRQGPYEQYF. Written as DNA, the CDR3 is TGTGCCAGCAGCTCCCTTTTAAGACAGGGCCCCTACGAGCAGTACTTC. The full variable domain, its missing parts supplied by reference TRBV11-2 and TRBJ2-7, is EAGVAQSPRYKIIEKRQSVAFWCNPISGHATLYWYQQILGQGPKLLIQFQNNGVVDDSQLPKDRFSAERLKGVDSTLKIQPAKLEDSAVYLCASSSLLRQGPYEQYFGPGTRLTVT.

This clone was detected only a few times. The chain recombines TRBV5-1 with TRBJ2-5; D gene ambiguous. CDR1 is SGHRS, CDR2 YFSETQ, per germline. Trimming cost V 2 bases and J 5 bases, with 13 bases left between them. CDR3 size: 14 residues. CDR3 nucleotide sequence: TGCGCCAGCAGCTTCCTTCCCGGTCGGGAGACCCAGTACTTC. It specifies CASSFLPGRETQYF. Full variable domain (missing parts from reference TRBV5-1 and TRBJ2-5): KAGVTQTPRYLIKTRGQQVTLSCSPISGHRSVSWYQQTPGQGLQFLFEYFSETQRNKGNFPGRFSGRQFSNSRSEMNVSTLELGDSALYLCASSFLPGRETQYFGPGTRLLVL.

This clone was counted once. The V call is TRBV7-7, the J call TRBJ2-5; maybe TRBD1 (6 bases). The CDR3 contains 14 residues. Germline loops: CDR1 SSHAT, CDR2 FNYEAQ (reference sequence). V lost 4 bases, J lost 1 base, and 10 bases lay in between. The CDR3 DNA sequence: TGTGCCAGCAGCTCCACAGGGCCCCAAGAGACCCAGTACTTC. It is translated as CASSSTGPQETQYF.

The rearrangement joins TRBV5-8 to TRBJ2-7; 7 nucleotides align to TRBD1. The CDR3 has 15 amino acids. Trimming at V came to 0 bases and at J to 2 bases, leaving 5 bases not matched to a gene. Looked up from germline, CDR1 is SGHTS and CDR2 is YDEGEE. CDR3 in amino acids: CASSLAVGTAYEQYF. The CDR3, as DNA: TGTGCCAGCAGCTTGGCCGTCGGGACAGCCTACGAGCAGTACTTC. Looking up the rest from reference TRBV5-8 and TRBJ2-7 gives the full variable domain: EAGVTQSPTHLIKTRGQQATLRCSPISGHTSVYWYQQALGLGLQFLLWYDEGEERNRGNFPPRFSGRQFPNYSSELNVNALELEDSALYLCASSLAVGTAYEQYFGPGTRLTVT.

This clone was seen only a few times. The genes are TRBV5-1 and TRBJ2-7; 7 bases are shared with TRBD1. Trimming cost V 2 bases and J 3 bases; bases outside gene matches: 11. Germline V lookup: CDR1 SGHRS, CDR2 YFSETQ. This CDR3 has 16 amino acids. The CDR3 nucleotides read TGCGCCAGCAGCTTCCCAACCGGGACAGTGGGCTACGAGCAGTACTTC. Translation: CASSFPTGTVGYEQYF. Supplemented by reference TRBV5-1 and TRBJ2-7, the full variable domain reads KAGVTQTPRYLIKTRGQQVTLSCSPISGHRSVSWYQQTPGQGLQFLFEYFSETQRNKGNFPGRFSGRQFSNSRSEMNVSTLELGDSALYLCASSFPTGTVGYEQYFGPGTRLTVT.

The CDR3 loop is CASSLMGQGVLEQYF. CDR3 coding DNA: TGTGCCAGCAGCTTAATGGGACAGGGGGTTCTCGAGCAGTACTTC. The chain has TRBV7-8 and TRBJ2-7, with TRBD1 matching over 11 bases. With V trimmed by 2 bases and J by 6 bases, 6 bases remained unmatched. Looked up from germline, CDR1 is SGHVS and CDR2 is FQNEAQ. This CDR3 has 15 amino acids.

The gene calls are TRBV15 and TRBJ1-5; 8 bases are shared with TRBD1. CDR3 length: 16 amino acids. The germline V gene encodes CDR1 LNHNV and CDR2 YYDKDF (reference sequence). J was trimmed by 3 bases and V by 0 bases; bases with no gene match: 4. The chain's CDR3 is CATSRDRGQVNQPQHF. CDR3 coding DNA: TGTGCCACCAGCAGAGATCGGGGACAGGTCAATCAGCCCCAGCATTTT.

J is TRBJ2-5 and V is TRBV4-1; 9 nucleotides agree with TRBD1. CDR1 MGHRA and CDR2 YSYEKL come from the germline V gene. The trim removed 0 bases at V and 6 bases at J, leaving 5 bases unmatched. The CDR3 has 15 residues. The CDR3 DNA is TGCGCCAGCAGCCAAGATCCCGGGACAGGGCAGACCCAGTACTTC. Protein sequence: CASSQDPGTGQTQYF.

The V call is TRBV5-4, the J call TRBJ1-1, with a weak D call TRBD1 (6 bases). V dropped 0 bases and J dropped 5 bases, with 17 bases sitting between them. CDR3 length equals 16 residues. Germline lookup yields CDR1 SGHNT and CDR2 YYREEE (reference sequence). The CDR3 loop reads CASSLAGGLEGTEAFF. In nucleotides, the CDR3 is TGTGCCAGCAGCTTGGCTGGGGGCTTAGAGGGGACTGAAGCTTTCTTT.

The rearrangement links TRBV18 to TRBJ2-2; tentatively, D is TRBD1 (5 bases). The germline V gene encodes CDR1 KGHSH and CDR2 LQKENI. This CDR3 comprises 13 residues. Deletions cut 8 bases from V and 2 bases from J, with 9 bases between. CDR3 sequence (DNA): TGTGCCAGCGTGGGGCCTAACACCGGGGAGCTGTTTTTT. Residues: CASVGPNTGELFF.

The V gene is TRBV5-4, the J gene TRBJ2-2; D is perhaps TRBD1 (5 bases). The CDR3 runs to 14 residues. V was clipped by 2 bases and J by 6 bases, with 11 bases between them. The germline CDR1 and CDR2 sequences are SGHNT and YYREEE (reference sequence). CDR3 DNA: TGTGCCAGCAGCTTAGAGCAGGGTGCCGGGGAGCTGTTTTTT. This translates into CASSLEQGAGELFF.